The 27 T cell receptor beta chains presented below share a single source sample, sequenced in a study of blood T cell repertoires in COVID-19. Libraries were prepared by immunoSEQ multiplex PCR; TCRdb keeps only in-frame clonotypes and omits some of them. The profile shows roughly 700,000 clones, about 90% of them singletons. The material sequenced was peripheral blood. The source is a woman under 30 with acute or convalescent COVID-19.

The CDR3, as DNA: TGTGCCAGCAGCATAGCCACAGGGGGGAGAGGGGCCAACGTCCTGACTTTC. Its protein is CASSIATGGRGANVLTF. The chain recombines TRBV5-4 with TRBJ2-6; TRBD1 matches 8 bases. Trimming cost V 4 bases and J 4 bases; bases outside gene matches: 10. Germline lookup yields CDR1 SGHNT and CDR2 YYREEE (reference sequence). CDR3 length: 17 amino acids.

This rearrangement joins TRBV7-2 to TRBJ2-5; 8 bases are shared with TRBD2. This CDR3 is built from 19 residues. The junction had 14 bases not matched to a gene; V was cut back by 0 bases and J by 2 bases. Germline V gene lookup returns CDR1 SGHTA and CDR2 FQGNSA. CDR3 loop: CASSLAHSRGGKGQETQYF. In DNA form, the CDR3 reads TGTGCCAGCAGCTTAGCGCACTCACGGGGGGGTAAGGGACAAGAGACCCAGTACTTC. The full variable domain, rest sourced from reference TRBV7-2 and TRBJ2-5, is GAGVSQSPSNKVTEKGKDVELRCDPISGHTALYWYRQSLGQGLEFLIYFQGNSAPDKSGLPSDRFSAERTGGSVSTLTIQRTQQEDSAVYLCASSLAHSRGGKGQETQYFGPGTRLLVL.

This clone was seen a handful of times. This chain links TRBV29-1 with TRBJ2-7; D is uncertain. The CDR3 runs 12 residues. The ends were cut back, 2 bases at V and 3 bases at J, with 8 bases in the middle. Germline V lookup: CDR1 SQVTM, CDR2 ANQGSEA. The CDR3 protein is CSVESVSYEQYF. The CDR3 DNA sequence: TGCAGCGTTGAAAGCGTCAGCTACGAGCAGTACTTC.

The CDR3 DNA is TGTGCCAGCACCTACGGGGAAGGCTATGGCTACACCTTC. Encoded protein: CASTYGEGYGYTF. This chain links TRBV6-5 with TRBJ1-2, with unresolved D. The CDR3 extends over 13 amino acids. The germline V and J ends were trimmed by 7 bases and 4 bases, with 13 bases remaining between them. Germline CDR1 and CDR2: MNHEY and SVGAGI.

This clone was observed once. The chain couples TRBV27 to TRBJ2-2, with D maybe TRBD1 (5 bases). The CDR3 is made up of 13 amino acids. Germline CDR1 MNHEY, CDR2 SMNVEV (reference sequence). V lost 6 bases, J lost 4 bases, and 9 bases lay in between. Written as DNA, the CDR3 is TGTGCCAGCAGCCAACAGGTCACCGGGGAGCTGTTTTTT. Translating it yields CASSQQVTGELFF.

With respect to this clone: The sample carries other DNA sequences with the same CDR3. The rearrangement uses TRBV6-5 and TRBJ1-1, with D possibly matching TRBD1 (6 bases). The CDR3 covers 13 residues. Trimming left V 6 bases short and J 1 base short, with 9 bases between. Looked up from germline, CDR1 is MNHEY and CDR2 is SVGAGI. CDR3 in amino acids: CASSPQGNTEAFF. For the CDR3, the DNA is TGTGCCAGCAGCCCACAGGGGAACACTGAAGCTTTCTTT.

The chain recombines TRBV20-1 with TRBJ2-5; TRBD2 matches at 11 bases. Germline assignment: CDR1 DFQATT and CDR2 SNEGSKA (reference sequence). This CDR3 region has 16 residues. V shed 3 bases and J 0 bases; nucleotides not matched to a gene: 6. The CDR3 region has the DNA TGCAGTGCTAGTAACCCTAGCGGGGGGTACCAAGAGACCCAGTACTTC. Residues: CSASNPSGGYQETQYF.

This chain joins TRBV5-8 and TRBJ2-1, with TRBD2 matching 12 bases. The V segment lost 0 bases and the J segment 3 bases; nucleotides outside the gene matches: 4. The germline CDR1 and CDR2 sequences are SGHTS and YDEGEE. This CDR3 has 17 amino acids. The CDR3 protein is CASSLVSSGGVYNEQFF. CDR3 nucleotide sequence: TGTGCCAGCAGCTTGGTGTCTAGCGGGGGGGTCTACAATGAGCAGTTCTTC.

The CDR3, as DNA: TGTGCCAGCAGCGGACAGGGGGTCTCTGGAAACACCATATATTTT. Translated: CASSGQGVSGNTIYF. This sequence joins TRBV9 and TRBJ1-3; 9 nucleotides align to TRBD1. After removal of 3 bases from V and 0 bases from J, the junction contained 1 base not matched to a gene. Germline V CDR1 and CDR2: SGDLS, YYNGEE. The CDR3 has 15 residues.

A single count supports this clone. The V call is TRBV7-8, the J call TRBJ2-2, with D perhaps TRBD2 (6 bases). The V end was cut by 2 bases, the J end by 4 bases, with 11 bases between. CDR1 is SGHVS, CDR2 FQNEAQ, per germline. The length of the CDR3 is 15 residues. As DNA, the CDR3 is TGTGCCAGCAGCTTATGGAGGGGAAGCACCGGGGAGCTGTTTTTT. It translates to CASSLWRGSTGELFF.

The rearrangement links TRBV19 to TRBJ1-3; D ambiguous. This CDR3 is built from 14 residues. The germline CDR1 and CDR2 sequences are LNHDA and SQIVND (reference sequence). V lost 5 bases and J lost 0, with 8 bases in between. CDR3: CASSPSGSGNTIYF. DNA of the CDR3: TGTGCCAGTAGTCCCTCCGGCTCTGGAAACACCATATATTTT.

The J gene is TRBJ2-1, the V gene TRBV18; D may be TRBD1 (6 bases). Germline CDR1 reads KGHSH; CDR2 reads LQKENI. V lost 5 bases to trimming and J lost 4 bases, with 15 bases between them. The CDR3 is 15 amino acids. CDR3 loop: CASSGDTRLYNEQFF. The DNA for the CDR3 is TGTGCCAGCTCAGGGGACACCCGATTATACAATGAGCAGTTCTTC.

The J gene is TRBJ2-7, the V gene TRBV2, with D possibly matching TRBD1 (6 bases). Trimming removed 6 bases from V and 3 bases from J, with 27 bases in between. The CDR3 loop spans 18 amino acids. CDR1 and CDR2 (germline): SNHLY, FYNNEI. The CDR3 is CASSDQGVSGEGRYEQYF. For the CDR3, the DNA is TGTGCCAGCAGCGATCAAGGGGTTTCAGGGGAAGGTCGCTACGAGCAGTACTTC.

Note on this clone: The junction departs from germline at one end; a sequencing error may be responsible. The rearrangement links TRBV11-2 to TRBJ1-2, with D maybe TRBD1 (6 bases). Germline V gives CDR1 SGHAT, CDR2 FQNNGV. The CDR3 is made up of 12 amino acids. CDR3 residues: CASSATGLLPSF. DNA for the CDR3: TGTGCCAGCAGCGCTACAGGGCTTCTGCCCTCCTTC.

The chain has TRBV24-1 and TRBJ2-2; tentative D call: TRBD2 (5 bases). The germline V gene encodes CDR1 KGHDR and CDR2 SFDVKD. V shed 4 bases and J shed 0 bases, with 8 bases lying between them. The CDR3 is 15 amino acids. DNA of the CDR3: TGTGCCACCAGTGAGAGGGCTGCGAACACCGGGGAGCTGTTTTTT. Protein sequence: CATSERAANTGELFF.

CDR3 loop: CASSYSWDRGYTF. CDR3 sequence (DNA): TGTGCCAGCAGTTACTCATGGGACAGGGGCTACACCTTC. The chain has TRBV6-6 and TRBJ1-2; 8 nucleotides line up with TRBD1. CDR1 and CDR2 from the germline V gene are MNHNY and SVGAGI (reference sequence). The CDR3 is made up of 13 amino acids. V was pared by 0 bases and J by 8 bases, with 2 bases of the junction left unmatched.

The chain combines TRBV3-1 (or the pseudogene TRBV3-2) with TRBJ2-7; 9 positions agree with TRBD1. The V gene end was trimmed by 0 bases and the J gene end by 3 bases; junction bases not matched to a gene: 6. There are 16 residues in the CDR3. Germline CDR1 and CDR2: LGHDT and YNNKEL (reference sequence). CDR3 protein: CASSQDLDRGVYEQYF. DNA of the CDR3: TGTGCCAGCAGCCAAGATTTGGACAGGGGTGTCTACGAGCAGTACTTC.

The V and J genes are TRBV29-1 and TRBJ1-1; 11 bases are shared with TRBD1. Germline-derived CDR1 and CDR2 are SQVTM and ANQGSEA. The V segment lost 4 bases and the J segment 1 base; nucleotides outside the gene matches: 8. The CDR3 sequence is 16 residues long. CDR3 amino acids: CSVGTRTGGSNTEAFF. The CDR3 DNA reads as TGCAGCGTTGGCACAAGGACAGGGGGCTCGAACACTGAAGCTTTCTTT.

This clone has more than one count but fewer than ten. This chain connects TRBV2 to TRBJ1-5, with a possible D match to TRBD1 (5 bases). CDR3 size: 15 residues. The V end lost 2 bases, the J end lost 1 base, and 9 bases lay between the germline ends. From germline, CDR1 is SNHLY and CDR2 FYNNEI. The CDR3 spells CASSELGGSNQPQHF. The CDR3 region has the DNA TGTGCCAGCAGTGAATTGGGGGGGAGCAATCAGCCCCAGCATTTT. The full variable domain, its missing parts supplied by reference TRBV2 and TRBJ1-5, is EPEVTQTPSHQVTQMGQEVILRCVPISNHLYFYWYRQILGQKVEFLVSFYNNEISEKSEIFDDQFSVERPDGSNFTLKIRSTKLEDSAMYFCASSELGGSNQPQHFGDGTRLSIL.

The gene calls are TRBV14 and TRBJ1-2; TRBD1 matches at 8 bases. Germline V gene data show CDR1 as SGHDN and CDR2 as FVKESK. The CDR3 consists of 15 residues. The V gene end was trimmed by 5 bases and the J gene end by 2 bases; junction bases not matched to a gene: 7. The CDR3 sequence: CASSVRDRRNYGYTF. The CDR3 coding sequence is TGTGCCAGCAGCGTCCGGGACAGGCGGAACTATGGCTACACCTTC.

Regarding this clone: Other DNA sequences from this sample encode an identical CDR3 as well. The CDR3 loop reads CSVDRTGLGGYTF. The DNA of the CDR3 is TGCAGCGTTGACAGGACAGGGCTCGGGGGCTACACCTTC. The chain carries TRBV29-1 and TRBJ1-2, with 8 positions matching TRBD1. The length of the CDR3 is 13 residues. CDR1 SQVTM and CDR2 ANQGSEA come from the germline V gene. The ends lost 3 bases at V and 8 bases at J; junction bases unmatched: 8.

The rearrangement links TRBV19 to TRBJ1-5, with D possibly matching TRBD1 (6 bases). V lost 4 bases and J lost 2, with 15 bases in between. The CDR3 loop spans 16 amino acids. Per germline, CDR1 LNHDA and CDR2 SQIVND (reference sequence). In DNA form, the CDR3 reads TGTGCCAGTAGTACCCTCCGACAGGTCGGCAATCAGCCCCAGCATTTT. It is translated as CASSTLRQVGNQPQHF.

This clone was observed once. The rearrangement links TRBV6-5 to TRBJ1-4; TRBD1 agrees at 8 bases. This CDR3 is built from 14 residues. After removal of 5 bases from V and 7 bases from J, the junction contained 6 bases not matched to a gene. Germline V gene sequence: CDR1 MNHEY, CDR2 SVGAGI. The CDR3, as DNA: TGTGCCAGCAGTCTCGGACAGGGCACTGAAAAACTGTTTTTT. Encoded protein: CASSLGQGTEKLFF.

The chain combines TRBV7-9 with TRBJ2-5; 8 nucleotides match TRBD1. This CDR3 has 14 residues. The V gene end was trimmed by 5 bases and the J gene end by 5 bases; junction bases not matched to a gene: 7. Germline CDR1 reads SEHNR; CDR2 reads FQNEAQ (reference sequence). The CDR3 DNA reads TGTGCCAGCAGCAAGGGACAGGTTGGGGAGACCCAGTACTTC. It specifies CASSKGQVGETQYF.

The CDR3 DNA reads as TGTGCCAGCAGCTTGGAGGGGTCGTTCAATCAGCCCCAGCATTTT. Its translation is CASSLEGSFNQPQHF. V and J are TRBV7-2 and TRBJ1-5; D might be TRBD1 (5 bases). The CDR3 covers 15 residues. Germline-derived CDR1 and CDR2 are SGHTA and FQGNSA. The V gene lost 3 bases and the J gene lost 3 bases, with 12 bases spanning the gap. The whole variable domain, filled in from reference TRBV7-2 and TRBJ1-5, reads GAGVSQSPSNKVTEKGKDVELRCDPISGHTALYWYRQSLGQGLEFLIYFQGNSAPDKSGLPSDRFSAERTGGSVSTLTIQRTQQEDSAVYLCASSLEGSFNQPQHFGDGTRLSIL.

The chain combines TRBV14 with TRBJ2-2, with TRBD1 matching over 8 bases. The V gene's germline CDR1 is SGHDN and CDR2 FVKESK. The CDR3 is 16 amino acids. V dropped 4 bases and J dropped 3; count of bases not matched to a gene: 7. The CDR3 region has the DNA TGTGCCAGCAGCCCAAGGACAGGGCGATACACCGGGGAGCTGTTTTTT. Protein: CASSPRTGRYTGELFF.

Written as DNA, the CDR3 is TGCGCCAGCAGCATCTGGACCGGGGGGAGAGGGAATTCACCCCTCCACTTT. The encoded protein is CASSIWTGGRGNSPLHF. V gene TRBV5-1 combines with J gene TRBJ1-6, with D possibly matching TRBD1 (5 bases). CDR3 length: 17 residues. Per the germline V gene, CDR1 is SGHRS and CDR2 is YFSETQ. Deletions cut 4 bases from V and 7 bases from J, with 21 bases between.